This TCR beta chain stems from a study of blood T cell repertoires in COVID-19 (dated by TCRdb to 2018 to 2020). Regarding the study in general: Samples covering the acute and convalescent phases of COVID-19 were provided by collaborators in the United States, Italy and Spain. The material from the prospective study consisted of cDNA or gDNA derived from T cells, B-cell-depleted T cells, or PBMCs. The dataset comprised deeply sampled blood TCRbeta repertoires from subjects exposed to, actively infected with, or recovered from COVID-19. The repertoires were made available in a free public database intended to serve as a resource for research on the immune response to SARS-CoV-2. The samples were drawn from the first 160 participants of the ongoing ImmuneRACE study and from about 1,200 subjects provided by 6 global collaborators. Nearly every sample came with metadata listing a de-identified subject ID, COVID-19 status, age in years and sex. Where available, HLA class I and class II types were taken from metadata supplied by the sample provider and were not determined by assay-based typing.

At one collaborating source in Seattle, patients were enrolled during active infection and were followed longitudinally through the course of disease. Collaborating institutions collected whole blood in K2EDTA tubes following their own protocols. Collaborator samples were shipped for TCRbeta analysis as frozen whole blood, isolated PBMCs, or DNA extracted from either sample type. Paper-wide results and their limitations: The amount of clinical and demographic metadata varied by source and participant and was provided uncurated.

The immunoSEQ Assay, a bias-controlled multiplex PCR, was used to amplify TCRbeta CDR3 regions from genomic DNA. As for the authors' bioinformatics: Nucleated cell counts per sample were estimated from amplification of reference gene primers within the assay. To quantify the absolute abundance of each unique TCRbeta CDR3 rearrangement, sequence reads were collapsed and filtered. For each sample, productive Simpson clonality was calculated as the square root of Simpson's diversity index across productive rearrangements. The clones in this table, taken by TCRdb from immuneACCESS, are in-frame only. Not every clone is retained; where verified, under half of the shortfall comes from an unresolved V gene, and the cause of the rest is unknown. V and J calls and clone size follow that table, whereas D and trimming were derived from the DNA. Counted in this sample were fewer than 200,000 clones; 80% to 90% of them appeared once. The top ten hold roughly 5% of the sample.

With regard to this clone: Its antigen is not yet known. No base-level quality is on record; no much larger clone is a single base apart.

V loses 7 bases of germline sequence and J loses 0 bases, and the interval between the two ends is 12 bases. For CDR1 and CDR2, the germline V gene lists SNHLY and FYNNEI. From the cysteine through the phenylalanine, the CDR3 covers 15 amino acids. This entry keeps only the CDR3 DNA: 45 bases, framed from base 1. The chain couples TRBV2 to TRBJ2-2; the D gene is perhaps TRBD1, on 6 matching bases. This receptor was taken from a woman between 45 and 60 years old with COVID-19, enrolled during active disease. The sequencing input was peripheral blood. The nucleotides read TGTGCCAGCACTGGGGGCGCACCGAACACCGGGGAGCTGTTTTTT. Its coded protein is CASTGGAPNTGELFF.